The sequence of this T cell receptor (beta chain) was determined in a study of cytotoxic CD8 clonotypes in ibrutinib-treated CLL. Libraries were prepared by immunoSEQ multiplex PCR; TCRdb keeps only in-frame clonotypes and omits some of them. The sample shows about 44,000 clones, roughly two thirds of them seen only once. The TCR comes from a human donor with chronic lymphocytic leukemia. The sample consisted of PBMCs, taken after 12 months of ibrutinib treatment.

Here the CDR3 reads CASSAGGPSSYEQYF. The CDR3 region has the DNA TGTGCCAGCTCGGCGGGAGGGCCCTCTTCCTACGAGCAGTACTTC. The chain links TRBV2 to TRBJ2-7; TRBD2 agrees at 9 bases. The CDR3 runs 15 residues. The germline gives CDR1 SNHLY, CDR2 FYNNEI. After removal of 8 bases from V and 1 base from J, the junction contained 9 bases not matched to a gene.